Below are 13 T cell receptor beta chains sequenced from a single sample in a study of blood T cell repertoires in COVID-19. Measured with immunoSEQ multiplex PCR; TCRdb has only the in-frame clones, and not every one. The profile shows 250,000 to 300,000 clones, approximately 85% of them singletons. The specimen sequenced was peripheral blood. All receptors come from a woman in her sixties or seventies with acute or convalescent COVID-19.

This sequence joins TRBV6-5 and TRBJ1-1, with D unclear. V lost 7 bases and J 0 bases, leaving 9 bases between the germline ends. The CDR3 loop spans 13 amino acids. Germline loops: CDR1 MNHEY, CDR2 SVGAGI. This CDR3 reads CASKLKLNTEAFF. CDR3 nucleotides: TGTGCCAGCAAATTGAAGCTGAACACTGAAGCTTTCTTT.

This chain connects TRBV19 to TRBJ1-1; no reliable D call. Trimming took off 5 bases at V and 0 bases at J, with 13 bases between the two ends. The CDR3 length is 15 residues. CDR1 and CDR2 (germline): LNHDA, SQIVND (reference sequence). The CDR3 sequence: CASSPAGGLNTEAFF. In DNA, the CDR3 is TGTGCCAGTAGTCCCGCAGGAGGGCTGAACACTGAAGCTTTCTTT.

This sequence joins TRBV18 and TRBJ2-3, with 13 bases that match TRBD2. CDR1 is KGHSH, CDR2 LQKENI, per germline. There are 16 residues in the CDR3. V was pared by 6 bases and J by 1 base, with 4 bases of the junction left unmatched. The CDR3 is CASSPGLAGGTDTQYF. The DNA of the CDR3 is TGTGCCAGCTCTCCCGGACTAGCGGGGGGCACAGATACGCAGTATTTT.

The chain is built from TRBV11-2 and TRBJ1-2; D is perhaps TRBD1 (6 bases). The CDR3 has 13 amino acids. Germline loops: CDR1 SGHAT, CDR2 FQNNGV. V was shortened by 1 base and J by 6 bases, with 9 bases between the two germline ends. The DNA of the CDR3 is TGTGCCAGCAGCTTAGGGGCAGGGGATGGCTACACCTTC. Translated: CASSLGAGDGYTF.

The chain combines TRBV6-6 with TRBJ1-5; 7 bases fit TRBD1. Germline CDR1 reads MNHNY; CDR2 reads SVGAGI (reference sequence). Unmatched junction bases numbered 2, after V lost 5 bases and J lost 4 bases. The CDR3 runs 13 residues. The DNA of the CDR3 is TGTGCCAGCAGTACGGACAGGAATCAGCCCCAGCATTTT. It translates to CASSTDRNQPQHF.

V usage is TRBV30 and J usage is TRBJ1-6, with D possibly matching TRBD1 (5 bases). V lost 0 bases, J lost 9 bases, and 18 bases lay in between. The CDR3 totals 16 residues. Germline V gene data show CDR1 as GTSNPN and CDR2 as SVGIG (reference sequence). CDR3 in DNA: TGTGCCTGGAGTGTACGGGGGAGGACGGTAGGTTCACCCCTCCACTTT. It codes for CAWSVRGRTVGSPLHF.

This sequence joins TRBV19 and TRBJ2-3, with a tentative D call TRBD1 (5 bases). Germline values: CDR1 LNHDA, CDR2 SQIVND (reference sequence). There are 13 residues in the CDR3. V lost 6 bases and J lost 2, with 9 bases in between. The CDR3: CASSLTVTDTQYF. The CDR3 DNA reads as TGTGCCAGTAGCTTGACAGTCACAGATACGCAGTATTTT.

The CDR3 sequence: CASDPLSAGNEQFF. CDR3 DNA: TGTGCTAGTGACCCCTTGAGCGCCGGCAATGAGCAGTTCTTC. The V call is TRBV12-5, the J call TRBJ2-1, with D unresolved. The V and J ends lost 7 bases and 6 bases respectively, with 16 bases between them. The germline V gene encodes CDR1 LGHNT and CDR2 FRNRAP. The CDR3 totals 14 residues.

The rearrangement links TRBV5-1 to TRBJ1-3; D may be TRBD1 (5 bases). Germline-derived CDR1 and CDR2 are SGHRS and YFSETQ. Trimming removed 0 bases from V and 4 bases from J, with 11 bases in between. This CDR3 has 15 residues. CDR3 loop: CASSLEPGAGNTIYF. As DNA, the CDR3 is TGCGCCAGCAGCTTGGAGCCTGGGGCCGGAAACACCATATATTTT.

The chain has TRBV18 and TRBJ1-1, with a weak D call TRBD1 (5 bases). CDR3 length: 16 residues. Germline loops: CDR1 KGHSH, CDR2 LQKENI. V gave up 3 bases and J gave up 7 bases, with 21 bases separating them. The CDR3 region is CASSPGIAATDNEAFF. CDR3 coding DNA: TGTGCCAGCTCACCGGGAATAGCGGCGACGGACAATGAAGCTTTCTTT.

V gene TRBV24-1 combines with J gene TRBJ1-6; D is possibly TRBD1 (6 bases). The V gene lost 8 bases and the J gene lost 6 bases, with 10 bases spanning the gap. CDR3 length: 13 amino acids. Germline loops: CDR1 KGHDR, CDR2 SFDVKD. CDR3 sequence reads: CATIRDINSPLHF. The DNA for the CDR3 is TGTGCCACCATCCGGGACATTAATTCACCCCTCCACTTT.

This chain joins TRBV5-1 and TRBJ1-5, with D unresolved. V lost 0 bases and J lost 10, with 17 bases in between. In germline, CDR1 is SGHRS, CDR2 YFSETQ. There are 15 residues in the CDR3. The CDR3 bases are TGCGCCAGCAGCTTGGACGGGTCCGTTGCTAAACCCCAGCATTTT. Translating it yields CASSLDGSVAKPQHF.

The chain links TRBV19 to TRBJ1-6, with D maybe TRBD1 (6 bases). CDR3 length: 14 amino acids. The V and J ends lost 6 bases and 10 bases respectively, with 16 bases between them. Germline values: CDR1 LNHDA, CDR2 SQIVND (reference sequence). The CDR3 spells CASRVGGRGSPLHF. Written as DNA, the CDR3 is TGTGCCAGTAGAGTGGGGGGGCGCGGGTCACCCCTCCACTTT.